A selection of T cell receptor beta chains follows, all from one sample in a study of T-cell reconstitution after alpha-beta-depleted transplantation in children. One entry per CDR3 protein, called by TCRdb with MiXCR from the PCR reads. The sample has some 640,000 distinct CDR3 sequences, around a sixth seen once. The input for sequencing was PBMCs from the stem cell graft donor, taken from the stem cell graft. Receptors were obtained from a human donor who donated a stem cell graft to a child with acute myeloid leukemia. Each CDR3 is given with its conserved first and last residue. The D gene is left open where the match is weak. The size of a clone is reported for some rows only, either as once, few or many, or as a class for expanded clones.

d_call: TRBD1
j_call: TRBJ1-6
clone_size: .
v_call: TRBV4-1
cdr3_nt: TGCGCCAGCAGCCAGGAACAGGGGAGCTCCTATAATTCACCCCTCCACTTT
cdr3_aa: CASSQEQGSSYNSPLHF

d_call: TRBD2
j_call: TRBJ2-1
clone_size: many
v_call: TRBV6-4
cdr3_nt: TGTGCCAGCAGTGAGCGGGAGTCGACACCAAGTGAGCAGTTCTTC
cdr3_aa: CASSERESTPSEQFF

d_call: .
j_call: TRBJ2-3
clone_size: many
v_call: TRBV29-1
cdr3_nt: TGCAGCGTGGGCTGGAACGCAGATACGCAGTATTTT
cdr3_aa: CSVGWNADTQYF

d_call: TRBD1
j_call: TRBJ1-6
clone_size: few
v_call: TRBV15
cdr3_nt: TGTGCCACCAGCAGAGATTTGGCAGGGGGCGGGTCACCCCTCCACTTT
cdr3_aa: CATSRDLAGGGSPLHF

d_call: .
j_call: TRBJ2-7
clone_size: few
v_call: TRBV6-2/TRBV6-3
cdr3_nt: TGTGCCAGCGGGGGGAACTCCTACGAGCAGTACTTC
cdr3_aa: CASGGNSYEQYF

d_call: .
j_call: TRBJ2-7
clone_size: few
v_call: TRBV6-1
cdr3_nt: TGTGCCAGCAGTGACTACGGTCCCAACGAGCAGTACTTC
cdr3_aa: CASSDYGPNEQYF

d_call: .
j_call: TRBJ2-7
clone_size: few
v_call: TRBV3-1
cdr3_nt: TGTGCCAGCAGCCAAGCGTCGGCAACCGCCTACGAGCAGTACTTC
cdr3_aa: CASSQASATAYEQYF

d_call: TRBD1
j_call: TRBJ1-2
clone_size: many
v_call: TRBV29-1
cdr3_nt: TGCAGCGTTGAAGGCAGGGGGGGCCCGTGGGGCTACACCTTC
cdr3_aa: CSVEGRGGPWGYTF

d_call: .
j_call: TRBJ1-1
clone_size: few
v_call: TRBV12-3/TRBV12-4
cdr3_nt: TGTGCCAGCAGTTTAGCGCCAGGATTTACTGAAGCTTTCTTT
cdr3_aa: CASSLAPGFTEAFF

d_call: .
j_call: TRBJ2-3
clone_size: .
v_call: TRBV4-1
cdr3_nt: TGCGCCAGCAGCCAAATGGTCACAGATACGCAGTATTTT
cdr3_aa: CASSQMVTDTQYF

d_call: .
j_call: TRBJ1-1
clone_size: .
v_call: TRBV5-1
cdr3_nt: TGCGCCAGCAGCTTGGTGGCAACGAACACTGAAGCTTTCTTT
cdr3_aa: CASSLVATNTEAFF

d_call: TRBD1
j_call: TRBJ2-3
clone_size: few
v_call: TRBV20-1
cdr3_nt: TGCAGTGCTCCGACAGGGGAGTTAGGCACAGATACGCAGTATTTT
cdr3_aa: CSAPTGELGTDTQYF

d_call: .
j_call: TRBJ2-1
clone_size: few
v_call: TRBV9
cdr3_nt: TGTGCCAGCAGCGTAGCTAAGACAGGGGAGGGGTACAATGAGCAGTTCTTC
cdr3_aa: CASSVAKTGEGYNEQFF

d_call: .
j_call: TRBJ2-5
clone_size: .
v_call: TRBV28
cdr3_nt: TGTGCCAGCAGGTACAGGGAGACCCAGTACTTC
cdr3_aa: CASRYRETQYF

d_call: .
j_call: TRBJ2-6
clone_size: .
v_call: TRBV4-1
cdr3_nt: TGCGCCAGCAGCCAAGGAAACAGCCTCTCTGGGGCCAACGTCCTGACTTTC
cdr3_aa: CASSQGNSLSGANVLTF

d_call: .
j_call: TRBJ1-1
clone_size: many
v_call: TRBV6-1
cdr3_nt: TGTGCCAGCAGTGAAGCCAGTGAAGCTTTCTTT
cdr3_aa: CASSEASEAFF

d_call: .
j_call: TRBJ1-2
clone_size: .
v_call: TRBV5-1
cdr3_nt: TGCGCCAGCAGCTTGGGCTCGACAGAATTGCATGGCTACACCTTC
cdr3_aa: CASSLGSTELHGYTF

d_call: .
j_call: TRBJ1-1
clone_size: .
v_call: TRBV20-1
cdr3_nt: TGCAGTGCTAGAGAGAAAGGGGAGAACACTGAAGCTTTCTTT
cdr3_aa: CSAREKGENTEAFF